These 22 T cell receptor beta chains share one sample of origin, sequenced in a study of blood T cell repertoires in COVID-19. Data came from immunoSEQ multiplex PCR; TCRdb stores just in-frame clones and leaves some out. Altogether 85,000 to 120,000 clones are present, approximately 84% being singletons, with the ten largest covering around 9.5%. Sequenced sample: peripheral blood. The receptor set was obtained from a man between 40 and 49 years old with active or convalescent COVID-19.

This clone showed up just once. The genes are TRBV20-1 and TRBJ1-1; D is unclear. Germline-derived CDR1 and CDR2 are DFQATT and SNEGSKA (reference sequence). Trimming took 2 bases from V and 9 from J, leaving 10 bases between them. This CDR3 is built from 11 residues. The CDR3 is CSARKTFQAFF. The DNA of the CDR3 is TGCAGTGCTAGAAAGACATTTCAAGCTTTCTTT.

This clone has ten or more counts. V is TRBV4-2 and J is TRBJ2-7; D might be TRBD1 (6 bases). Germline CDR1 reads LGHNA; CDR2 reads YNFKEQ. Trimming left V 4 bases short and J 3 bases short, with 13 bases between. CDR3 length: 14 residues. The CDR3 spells CASSPNLQGYEQYF. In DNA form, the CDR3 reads TGTGCCAGCAGCCCTAATTTACAGGGCTACGAGCAGTACTTC.

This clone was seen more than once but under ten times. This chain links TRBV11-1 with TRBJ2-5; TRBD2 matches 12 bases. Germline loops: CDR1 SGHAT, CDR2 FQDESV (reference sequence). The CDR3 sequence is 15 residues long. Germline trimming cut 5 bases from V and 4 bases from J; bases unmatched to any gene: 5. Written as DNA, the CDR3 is TGTGCCAGCAGCCAAGTGGGACTAGCGGGAGAGACCCAGTACTTC. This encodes CASSQVGLAGETQYF. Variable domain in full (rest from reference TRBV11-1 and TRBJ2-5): EAEVAQSPRYKITEKSQAVAFWCDPISGHATLYWYRQILGQGPELLVQFQDESVVDDSQLPKDRFSAERLKGVDSTLKIQPAELGDSAMYLCASSQVGLAGETQYFGPGTRLLVL.

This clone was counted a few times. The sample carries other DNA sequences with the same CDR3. This chain's CDR3 is CASSSGTGNTGELFF. The CDR3 region has the DNA TGTGCCAGCAGCTCCGGGACAGGGAACACCGGGGAGCTGTTTTTT. The rearrangement joins TRBV5-6 to TRBJ2-2; 8 nucleotides agree with TRBD1. The CDR3 has 15 amino acids. Unmatched junction bases numbered 2, after V lost 3 bases and J lost 1 base. CDR1 is SGHDT, CDR2 YYEEEE, per germline.

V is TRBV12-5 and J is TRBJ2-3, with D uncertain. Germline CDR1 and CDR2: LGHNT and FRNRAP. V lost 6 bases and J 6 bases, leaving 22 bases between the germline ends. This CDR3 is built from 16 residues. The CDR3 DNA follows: TGTGCTAGTGGGCCCAGGTCAGGCGCCGCTCGTGATACGCAGTATTTT. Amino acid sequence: CASGPRSGAARDTQYF. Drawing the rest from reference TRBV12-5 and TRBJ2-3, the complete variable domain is DARVTQTPRHKVTEMGQEVTMRCQPILGHNTVFWYRQTMMQGLELLAYFRNRAPLDDSGMPKDRFSAEMPDATLATLKIQPSEPRDSAVYFCASGPRSGAARDTQYFGPGTRLTVL.

The CDR3 nucleotides are TGTGCCAGCAGGTATTATAATACGCAGTATTTT. Its translation is CASRYYNTQYF. V is TRBV6-5 and J is TRBJ2-3; no firm D call. The CDR3 runs 11 residues. Germline loops: CDR1 MNHEY, CDR2 SVGAGI. The germline V and J ends were trimmed by 6 bases and 7 bases, with 8 bases remaining between them.

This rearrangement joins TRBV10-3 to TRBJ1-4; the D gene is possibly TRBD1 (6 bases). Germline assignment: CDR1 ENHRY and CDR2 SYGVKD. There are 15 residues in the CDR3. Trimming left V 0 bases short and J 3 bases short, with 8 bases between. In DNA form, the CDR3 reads TGTGCCATCAGTGAGTCAGGGGGTTCTAATGAAAAACTGTTTTTT. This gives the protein CAISESGGSNEKLFF.

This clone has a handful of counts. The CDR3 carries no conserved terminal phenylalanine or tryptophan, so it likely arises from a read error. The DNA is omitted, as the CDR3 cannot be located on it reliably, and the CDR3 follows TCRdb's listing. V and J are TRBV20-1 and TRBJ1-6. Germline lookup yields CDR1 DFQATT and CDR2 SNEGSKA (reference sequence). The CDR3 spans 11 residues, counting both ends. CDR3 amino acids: CSARGGAELTL.

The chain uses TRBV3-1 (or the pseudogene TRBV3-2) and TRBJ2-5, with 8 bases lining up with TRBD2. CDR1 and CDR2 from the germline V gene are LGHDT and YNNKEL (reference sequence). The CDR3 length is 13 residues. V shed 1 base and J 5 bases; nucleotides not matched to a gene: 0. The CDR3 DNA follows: TGTGCCAGCAGCCAAGGCGGGAGGGAGACCCAGTACTTC. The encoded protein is CASSQGGRETQYF.

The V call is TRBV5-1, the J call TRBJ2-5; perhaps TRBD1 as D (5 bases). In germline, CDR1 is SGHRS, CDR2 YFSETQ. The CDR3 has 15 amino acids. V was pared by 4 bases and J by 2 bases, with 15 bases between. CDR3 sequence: CASSMNPGLQETQYF. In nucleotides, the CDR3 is TGCGCCAGCAGCATGAATCCAGGGCTTCAAGAGACCCAGTACTTC. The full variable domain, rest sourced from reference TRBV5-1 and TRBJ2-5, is KAGVTQTPRYLIKTRGQQVTLSCSPISGHRSVSWYQQTPGQGLQFLFEYFSETQRNKGNFPGRFSGRQFSNSRSEMNVSTLELGDSALYLCASSMNPGLQETQYFGPGTRLLVL.

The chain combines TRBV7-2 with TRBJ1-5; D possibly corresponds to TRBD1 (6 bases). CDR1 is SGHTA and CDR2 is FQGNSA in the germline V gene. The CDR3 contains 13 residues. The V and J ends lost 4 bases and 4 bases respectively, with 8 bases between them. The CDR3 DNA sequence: TGTGCCAGCAGCTCGGACAGAAATCAGCCCCAGCATTTT. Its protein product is CASSSDRNQPQHF.

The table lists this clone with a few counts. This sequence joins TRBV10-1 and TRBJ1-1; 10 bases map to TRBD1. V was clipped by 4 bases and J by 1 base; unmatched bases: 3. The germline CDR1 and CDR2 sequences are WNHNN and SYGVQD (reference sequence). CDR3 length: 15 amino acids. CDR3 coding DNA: TGCGCCAGCAGTGGACAGGGGGCAGGGAACACTGAAGCTTTCTTT. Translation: CASSGQGAGNTEAFF.

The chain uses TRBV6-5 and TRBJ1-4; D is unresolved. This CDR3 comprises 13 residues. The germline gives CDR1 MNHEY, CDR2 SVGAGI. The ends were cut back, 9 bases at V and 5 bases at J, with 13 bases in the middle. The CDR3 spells CASRASGNEKLFF. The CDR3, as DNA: TGTGCCAGTCGAGCCTCGGGGAATGAAAAACTGTTTTTT.

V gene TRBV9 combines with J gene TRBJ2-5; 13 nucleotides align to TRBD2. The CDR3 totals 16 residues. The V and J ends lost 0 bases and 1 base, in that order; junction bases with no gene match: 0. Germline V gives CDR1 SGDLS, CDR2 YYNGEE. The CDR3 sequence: CASSVGTSGGQETQYF. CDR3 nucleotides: TGTGCCAGCAGCGTAGGGACTAGCGGGGGCCAAGAGACCCAGTACTTC.

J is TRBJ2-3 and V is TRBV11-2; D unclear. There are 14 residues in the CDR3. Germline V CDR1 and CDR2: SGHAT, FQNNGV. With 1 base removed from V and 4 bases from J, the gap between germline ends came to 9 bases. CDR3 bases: TGTGCCAGCAGCTTAGGTCGGCTAGCAGATACGCAGTATTTT. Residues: CASSLGRLADTQYF.

The CDR3 is CASRPGTANTEAFF. The CDR3 DNA reads as TGTGCCAGTAGGCCCGGGACAGCGAACACTGAAGCTTTCTTT. This sequence joins TRBV19 and TRBJ1-1; the match to TRBD1 covers 7 bases. CDR1 and CDR2 (germline): LNHDA, SQIVND (reference sequence). With V trimmed by 6 bases and J by 1 base, 5 bases remained unmatched. The CDR3 is made up of 14 amino acids.

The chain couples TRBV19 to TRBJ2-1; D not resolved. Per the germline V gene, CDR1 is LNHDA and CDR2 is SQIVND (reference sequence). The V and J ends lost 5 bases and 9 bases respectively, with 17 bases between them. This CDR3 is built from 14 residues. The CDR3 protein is CASSFGQAFSEQFF. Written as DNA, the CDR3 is TGTGCCAGTAGTTTTGGGCAGGCTTTCAGTGAGCAGTTCTTC.

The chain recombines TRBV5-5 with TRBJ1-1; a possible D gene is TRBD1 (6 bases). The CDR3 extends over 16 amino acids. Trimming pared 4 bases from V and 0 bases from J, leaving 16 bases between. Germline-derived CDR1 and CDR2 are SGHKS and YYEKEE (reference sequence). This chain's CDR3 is CASSLGAGRVNTEAFF. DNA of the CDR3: TGTGCCAGCAGCCTGGGGGCGGGGAGGGTGAACACTGAAGCTTTCTTT.

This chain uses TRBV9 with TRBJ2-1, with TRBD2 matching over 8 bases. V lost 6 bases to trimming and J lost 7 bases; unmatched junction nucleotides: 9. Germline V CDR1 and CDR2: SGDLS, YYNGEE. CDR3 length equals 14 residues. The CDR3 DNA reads TGTGCCAGCACCCCCGGGGGGGCCCAAAATGAGCAGTTCTTC. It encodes CASTPGGAQNEQFF.

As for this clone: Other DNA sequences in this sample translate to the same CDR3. CDR3 sequence (DNA): TGTGCCAGCAGCTTAGGAGGGGCGACCGGGGAGCTGTTTTTT. Translation: CASSLGGATGELFF. V and J are TRBV7-3 and TRBJ2-2; a weak D match, TRBD2 (6 bases). Germline CDR1 and CDR2: SGHTA and FQGTGA. The V end was cut by 2 bases, the J end by 5 bases, with 9 bases between. This CDR3 spans 14 amino acids.

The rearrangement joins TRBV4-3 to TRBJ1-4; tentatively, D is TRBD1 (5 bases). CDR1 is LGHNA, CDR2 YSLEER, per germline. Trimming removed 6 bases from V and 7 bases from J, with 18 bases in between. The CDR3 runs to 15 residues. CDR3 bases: TGCGCCAGCAGTAGGGGTTTCTCCTCTGGTGAAAAACTGTTTTTT. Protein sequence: CASSRGFSSGEKLFF.

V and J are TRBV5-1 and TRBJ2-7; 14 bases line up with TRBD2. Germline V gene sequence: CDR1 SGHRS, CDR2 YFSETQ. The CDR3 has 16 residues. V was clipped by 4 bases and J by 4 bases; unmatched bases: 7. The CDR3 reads CASSAAGTSGGYEQYF. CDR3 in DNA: TGCGCCAGCAGCGCGGCCGGGACTAGCGGGGGATACGAGCAGTACTTC.